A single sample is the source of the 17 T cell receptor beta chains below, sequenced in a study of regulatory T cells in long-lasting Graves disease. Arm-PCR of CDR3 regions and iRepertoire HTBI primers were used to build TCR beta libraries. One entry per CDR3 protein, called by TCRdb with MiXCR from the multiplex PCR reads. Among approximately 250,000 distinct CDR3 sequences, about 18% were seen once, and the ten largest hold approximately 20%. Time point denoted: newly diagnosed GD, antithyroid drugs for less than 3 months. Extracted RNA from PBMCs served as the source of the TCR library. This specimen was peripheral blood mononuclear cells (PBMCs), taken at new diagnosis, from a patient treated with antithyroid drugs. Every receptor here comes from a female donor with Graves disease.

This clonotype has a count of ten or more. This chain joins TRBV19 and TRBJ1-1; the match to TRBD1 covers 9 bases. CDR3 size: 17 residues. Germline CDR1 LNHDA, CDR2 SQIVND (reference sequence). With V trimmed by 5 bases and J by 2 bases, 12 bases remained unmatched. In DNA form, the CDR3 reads TGTGCCAGTAGTCCTCGGACAGGGGTCCCTCTTAACACTGAAGCTTTCTTT. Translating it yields CASSPRTGVPLNTEAFF.

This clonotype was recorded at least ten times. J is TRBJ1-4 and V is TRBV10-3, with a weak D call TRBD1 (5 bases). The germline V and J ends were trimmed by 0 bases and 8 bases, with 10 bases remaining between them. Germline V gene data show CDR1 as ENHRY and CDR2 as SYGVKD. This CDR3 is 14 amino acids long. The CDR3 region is CAISESVGDEKLFF. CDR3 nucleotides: TGTGCCATCAGTGAGTCGGTAGGGGACGAAAAACTGTTTTTT.

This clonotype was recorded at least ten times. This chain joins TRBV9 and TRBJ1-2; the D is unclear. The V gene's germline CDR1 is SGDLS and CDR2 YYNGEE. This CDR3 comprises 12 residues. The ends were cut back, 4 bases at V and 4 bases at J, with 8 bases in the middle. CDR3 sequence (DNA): TGTGCCAGCAGCCTCCTTGGCTATGGCTACACCTTC. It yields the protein CASSLLGYGYTF.

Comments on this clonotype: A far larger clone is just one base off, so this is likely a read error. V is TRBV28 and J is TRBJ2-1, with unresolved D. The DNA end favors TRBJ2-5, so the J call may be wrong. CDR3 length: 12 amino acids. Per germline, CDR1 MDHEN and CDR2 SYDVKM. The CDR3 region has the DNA TGTGCCGGCTCAGAGACAAGAGAGGCCCAGTACTTC. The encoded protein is CAGSETREAQYF.

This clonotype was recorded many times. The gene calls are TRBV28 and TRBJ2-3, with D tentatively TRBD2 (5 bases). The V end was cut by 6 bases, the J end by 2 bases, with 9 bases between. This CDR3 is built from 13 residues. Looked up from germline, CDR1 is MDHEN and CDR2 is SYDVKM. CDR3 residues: CASRSGTTDTQYF. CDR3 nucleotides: TGTGCCAGCAGGAGCGGAACCACAGATACGCAGTATTTT.

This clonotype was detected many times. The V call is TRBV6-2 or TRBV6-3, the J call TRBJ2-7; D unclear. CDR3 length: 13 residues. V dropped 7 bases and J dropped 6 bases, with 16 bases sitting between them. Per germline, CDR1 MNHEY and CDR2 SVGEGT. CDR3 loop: CASTKVVIGEQYF. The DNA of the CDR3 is TGTGCCAGCACCAAAGTAGTCATAGGCGAGCAGTACTTC.

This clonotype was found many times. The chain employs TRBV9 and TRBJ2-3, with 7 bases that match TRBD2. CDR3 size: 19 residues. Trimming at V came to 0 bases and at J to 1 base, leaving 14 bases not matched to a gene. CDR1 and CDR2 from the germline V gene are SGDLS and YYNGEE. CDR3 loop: CASSVGLGLVISGTDTQYF. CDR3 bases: TGTGCCAGCAGCGTAGGTCTAGGACTAGTCATCTCCGGCACAGATACGCAGTATTTT.

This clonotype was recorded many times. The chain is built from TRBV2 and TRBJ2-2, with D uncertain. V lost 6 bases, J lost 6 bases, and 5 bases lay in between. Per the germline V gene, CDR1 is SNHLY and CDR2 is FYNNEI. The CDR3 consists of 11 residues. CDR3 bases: TGTGCCAGCAGCCACCCCGGGGAGCTGTTTTTT. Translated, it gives CASSHPGELFF.

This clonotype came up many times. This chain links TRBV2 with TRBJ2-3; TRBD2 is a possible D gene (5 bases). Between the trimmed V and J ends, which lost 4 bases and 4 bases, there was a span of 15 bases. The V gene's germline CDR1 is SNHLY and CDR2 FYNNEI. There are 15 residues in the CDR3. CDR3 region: CASSASGVLADTQYF. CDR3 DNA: TGTGCCAGCAGTGCATCCGGGGTCCTTGCAGATACGCAGTATTTT.

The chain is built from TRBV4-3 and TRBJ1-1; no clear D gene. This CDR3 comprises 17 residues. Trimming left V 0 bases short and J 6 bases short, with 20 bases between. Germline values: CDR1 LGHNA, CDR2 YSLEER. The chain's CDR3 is CASSQDGPEGRRPEAFF. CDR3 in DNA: TGCGCCAGCAGCCAAGACGGTCCGGAAGGACGGAGGCCTGAAGCTTTCTTT.

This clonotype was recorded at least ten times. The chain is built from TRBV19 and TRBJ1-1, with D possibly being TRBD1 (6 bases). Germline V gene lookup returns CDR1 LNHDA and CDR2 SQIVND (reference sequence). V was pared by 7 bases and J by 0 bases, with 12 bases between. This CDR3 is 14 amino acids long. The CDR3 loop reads CASNPTGMNTEAFF. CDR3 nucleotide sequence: TGTGCCAGTAACCCGACAGGAATGAACACTGAAGCTTTCTTT.

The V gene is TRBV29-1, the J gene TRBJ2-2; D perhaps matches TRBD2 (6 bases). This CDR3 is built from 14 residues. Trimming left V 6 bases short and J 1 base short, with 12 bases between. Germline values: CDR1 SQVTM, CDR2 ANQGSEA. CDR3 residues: CSVAGDLNTGELFF. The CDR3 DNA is TGCAGCGTGGCCGGGGACTTGAACACCGGGGAGCTGTTTTTT.

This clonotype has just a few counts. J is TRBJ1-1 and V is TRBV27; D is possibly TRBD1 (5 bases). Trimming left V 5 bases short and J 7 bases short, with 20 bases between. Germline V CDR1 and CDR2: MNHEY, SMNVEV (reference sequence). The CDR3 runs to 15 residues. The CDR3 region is CASSEPGRNTGEAFF. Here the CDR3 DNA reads TGTGCCAGCAGTGAACCGGGACGTAACACTGGTGAAGCTTTCTTT.

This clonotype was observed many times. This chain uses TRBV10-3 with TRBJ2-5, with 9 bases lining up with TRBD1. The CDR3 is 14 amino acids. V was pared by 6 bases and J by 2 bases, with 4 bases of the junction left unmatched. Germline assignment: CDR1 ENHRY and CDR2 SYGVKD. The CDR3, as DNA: TGTGCCATCAGGGACAGGGGTTATCAAGAGACCCAGTACTTC. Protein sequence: CAIRDRGYQETQYF.

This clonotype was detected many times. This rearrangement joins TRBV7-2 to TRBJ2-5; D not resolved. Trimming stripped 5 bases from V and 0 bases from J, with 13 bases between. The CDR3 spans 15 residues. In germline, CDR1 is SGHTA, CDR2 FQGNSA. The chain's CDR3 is CASSQAVLYQETQYF. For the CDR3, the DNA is TGTGCCAGCAGCCAGGCGGTTCTGTACCAAGAGACCCAGTACTTC.

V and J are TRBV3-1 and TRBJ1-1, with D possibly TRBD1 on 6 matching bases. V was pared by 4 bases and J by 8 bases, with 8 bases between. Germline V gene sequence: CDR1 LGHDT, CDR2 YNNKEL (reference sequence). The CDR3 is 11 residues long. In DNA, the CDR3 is TGTGCCAGCAGCCTACAGGGAGAAGCTTTCTTT. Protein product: CASSLQGEAFF.

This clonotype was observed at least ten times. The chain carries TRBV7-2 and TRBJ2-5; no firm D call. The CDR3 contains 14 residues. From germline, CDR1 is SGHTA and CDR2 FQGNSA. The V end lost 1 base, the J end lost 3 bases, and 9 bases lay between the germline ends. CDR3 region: CASSLGGGKETQYF. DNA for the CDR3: TGTGCCAGCAGCTTAGGCGGTGGGAAAGAGACCCAGTACTTC.